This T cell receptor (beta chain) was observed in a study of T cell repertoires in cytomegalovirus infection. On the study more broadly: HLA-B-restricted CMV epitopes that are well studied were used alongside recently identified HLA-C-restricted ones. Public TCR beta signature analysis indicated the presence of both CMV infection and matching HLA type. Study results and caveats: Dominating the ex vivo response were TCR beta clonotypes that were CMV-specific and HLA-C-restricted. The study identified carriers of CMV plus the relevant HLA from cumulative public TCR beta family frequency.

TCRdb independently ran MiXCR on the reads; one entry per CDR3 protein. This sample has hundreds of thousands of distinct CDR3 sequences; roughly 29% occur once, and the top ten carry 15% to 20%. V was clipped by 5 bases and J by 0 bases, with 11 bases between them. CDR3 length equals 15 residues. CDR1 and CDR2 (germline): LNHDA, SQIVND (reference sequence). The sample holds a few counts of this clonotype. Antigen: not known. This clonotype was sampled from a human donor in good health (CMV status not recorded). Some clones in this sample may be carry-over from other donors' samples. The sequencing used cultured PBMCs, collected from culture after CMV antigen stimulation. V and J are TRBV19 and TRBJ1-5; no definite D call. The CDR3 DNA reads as TGTGCCAGTAGTCCGGTTATTATTAGCAATCAGCCCCAGCATTTT. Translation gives CASSPVIISNQPQHF.